The clone carrying this TCR beta chain was counted many times. This entry comes from a study of response to subunit inactivated influenza vaccine. Each CDR3 protein gets one entry after TCRdb re-called the RT-PCR reads with MiXCR. The sample records 150,000 to 200,000 distinct CDR3 sequences, roughly a tenth being singletons. The CDR3 covers 15 residues. Germline-derived CDR1 and CDR2 are SGHTA and FQGNSA. V lost 6 bases and J 1 base, leaving 14 bases between the germline ends. The clonotype comes from a man aged 45 to 65 who received an inactivated influenza vaccine. This chain links TRBV7-2 with TRBJ2-3, with D hard to call. The sequenced sample was non-naive T cells sorted from PBMCs, obtained 40 to 50 days after vaccination. CDR3 bases: TGTGCCAGCAGTAACACCCGCGGAGGCACAGATACGCAGTATTTT. This translates into CASSNTRGGTDTQYF.